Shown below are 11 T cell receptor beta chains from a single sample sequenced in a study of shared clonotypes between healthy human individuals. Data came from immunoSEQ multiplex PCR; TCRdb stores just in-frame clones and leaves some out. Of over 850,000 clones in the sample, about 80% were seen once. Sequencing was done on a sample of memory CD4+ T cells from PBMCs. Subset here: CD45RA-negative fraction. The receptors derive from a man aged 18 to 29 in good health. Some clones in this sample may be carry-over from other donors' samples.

CDR3 region: CASSSTVINYGYTF. CDR3 sequence (DNA): TGTGCCAGCAGCTCGACAGTAATTAACTATGGCTACACCTTC. The rearrangement links TRBV28 to TRBJ1-2; D perhaps matches TRBD1 (5 bases). V dropped 6 bases and J dropped 1 base, with 12 bases sitting between them. Germline lookup yields CDR1 MDHEN and CDR2 SYDVKM. The CDR3 totals 14 residues.

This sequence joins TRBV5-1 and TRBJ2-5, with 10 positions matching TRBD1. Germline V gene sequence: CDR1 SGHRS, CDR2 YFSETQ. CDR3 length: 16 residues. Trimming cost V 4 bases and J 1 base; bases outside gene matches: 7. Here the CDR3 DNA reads TGCGCCAGCAGCATTGGACAGGGGGGGTCCCAAGAGACCCAGTACTTC. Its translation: CASSIGQGGSQETQYF. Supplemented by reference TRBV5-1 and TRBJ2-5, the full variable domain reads KAGVTQTPRYLIKTRGQQVTLSCSPISGHRSVSWYQQTPGQGLQFLFEYFSETQRNKGNFPGRFSGRQFSNSRSEMNVSTLELGDSALYLCASSIGQGGSQETQYFGPGTRLLVL.

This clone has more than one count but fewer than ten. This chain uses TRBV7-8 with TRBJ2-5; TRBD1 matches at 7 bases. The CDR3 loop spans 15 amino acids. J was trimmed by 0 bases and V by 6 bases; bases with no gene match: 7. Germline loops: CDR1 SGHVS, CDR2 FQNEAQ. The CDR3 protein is CASRERQGYQETQYF. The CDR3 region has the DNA TGTGCCAGCAGGGAGAGACAGGGATACCAAGAGACCCAGTACTTC.

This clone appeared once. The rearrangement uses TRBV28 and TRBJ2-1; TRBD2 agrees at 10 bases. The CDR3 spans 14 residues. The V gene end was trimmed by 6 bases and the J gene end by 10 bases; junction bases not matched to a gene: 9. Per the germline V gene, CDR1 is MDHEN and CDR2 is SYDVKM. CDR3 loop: CASRSGTSVNEQFF. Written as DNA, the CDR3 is TGTGCCAGCAGGAGCGGGACTAGCGTGAACGAGCAGTTCTTC.

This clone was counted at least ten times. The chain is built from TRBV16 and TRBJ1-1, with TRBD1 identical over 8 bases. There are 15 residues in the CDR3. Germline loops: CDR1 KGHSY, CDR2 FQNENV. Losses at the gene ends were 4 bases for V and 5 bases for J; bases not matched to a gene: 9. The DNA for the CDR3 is TGTGCCAGCAGCCGACAAGGACAGGGAGAGACTGAAGCTTTCTTT. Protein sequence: CASSRQGQGETEAFF.

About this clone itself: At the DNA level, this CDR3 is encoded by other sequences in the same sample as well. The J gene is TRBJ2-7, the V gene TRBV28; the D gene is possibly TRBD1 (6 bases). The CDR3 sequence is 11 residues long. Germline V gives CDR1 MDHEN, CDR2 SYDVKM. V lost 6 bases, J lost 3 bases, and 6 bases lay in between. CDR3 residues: CASRGGYEQYF. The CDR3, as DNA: TGTGCCAGCAGAGGGGGCTACGAGCAGTACTTC.

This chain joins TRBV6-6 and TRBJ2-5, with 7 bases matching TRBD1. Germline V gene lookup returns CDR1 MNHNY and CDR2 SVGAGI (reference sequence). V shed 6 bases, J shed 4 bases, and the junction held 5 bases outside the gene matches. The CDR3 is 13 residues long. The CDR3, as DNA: TGTGCCAGCAGCCTTCCAGGGGGAGAGACCCAGTACTTC. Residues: CASSLPGGETQYF.

CDR3 region: CASSPYRGSGANVLTF. CDR3 bases: TGTGCCAGCAGCCCCTACAGGGGATCTGGGGCCAACGTCCTGACTTTC. The V and J genes are TRBV7-3 and TRBJ2-6, with 7 bases matching TRBD1. CDR1 and CDR2 (germline): SGHTA, FQGTGA. V lost 5 bases, J lost 1 base, and 5 bases stayed unmatched. This CDR3 has 16 amino acids.

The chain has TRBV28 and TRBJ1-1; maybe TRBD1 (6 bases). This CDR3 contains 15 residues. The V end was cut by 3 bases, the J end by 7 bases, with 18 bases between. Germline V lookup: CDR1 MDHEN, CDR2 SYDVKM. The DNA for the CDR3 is TGTGCCAGCAGTTTCTCTCGGGGGCTCGGGGGTGAAGCTTTCTTT. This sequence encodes CASSFSRGLGGEAFF.

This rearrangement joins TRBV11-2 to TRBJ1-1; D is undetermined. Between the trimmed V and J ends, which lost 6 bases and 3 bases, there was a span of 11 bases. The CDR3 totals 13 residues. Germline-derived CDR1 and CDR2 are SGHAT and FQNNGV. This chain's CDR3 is CASSLYRHTEAFF. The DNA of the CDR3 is TGTGCCAGCAGTCTCTACAGACACACTGAAGCTTTCTTT.

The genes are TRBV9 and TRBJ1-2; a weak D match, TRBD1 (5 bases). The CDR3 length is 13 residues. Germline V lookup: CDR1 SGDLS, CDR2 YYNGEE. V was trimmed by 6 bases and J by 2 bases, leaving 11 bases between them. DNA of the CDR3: TGTGCCAGCACCGGGGGAGCCAACTATGGCTACACCTTC. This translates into CASTGGANYGYTF.